Each of the 11 T cell receptor beta chains below was sequenced from the same sample in a study of immune evolution from preneoplasia to lung adenocarcinoma. The protocol was immunoSEQ multiplex PCR, while the TCRdb copy is restricted to in-frame clones and leaves out a portion. This sample has several thousand clones, with approximately 81% found just once. The sample was FFPE invasive lung adenocarcinoma tissue. Every receptor here comes from a person aged 50-59 years with lung adenocarcinoma.

The CDR3 DNA follows: TGTGCCAGCAGTGAAGGGACGGGGGGCCCCTGGACAGATACGCAGTATTTT. It encodes CASSEGTGGPWTDTQYF. The chain couples TRBV6-1 to TRBJ2-3, with a weak D call TRBD2 (7 bases). Germline V lookup: CDR1 MNHNS, CDR2 SASEGT. The V end was cut by 1 base, the J end by 3 bases, with 17 bases between. The CDR3 runs 17 residues.

The gene calls are TRBV6-6 and TRBJ2-5; 7 bases are shared with TRBD1. Trimming cost V 1 base and J 9 bases; bases outside gene matches: 2. Per germline, CDR1 MNHNY and CDR2 SVGAGI (reference sequence). The CDR3 has 12 residues. The CDR3: CASSYFQGAQYF. The CDR3 DNA follows: TGTGCCAGCAGTTACTTTCAGGGGGCCCAGTACTTC.

The rearrangement links TRBV9 to TRBJ2-1; 14 bases are a match to TRBD2. The CDR3 has 15 residues. Germline V gene data show CDR1 as SGDLS and CDR2 as YYNGEE. The V segment lost 2 bases and the J segment 7 bases; nucleotides outside the gene matches: 2. DNA for the CDR3: TGTGCCAGCAGCGTCGGGACTAGCGGGGGAAATGAGCAGTTCTTC. Protein product: CASSVGTSGGNEQFF.

This clone was counted a single time. The chain links TRBV10-3 to TRBJ2-3; 9 nucleotides agree with TRBD2. The CDR3 is 14 residues long. Trimming removed 9 bases from V and 3 bases from J; junction bases left unmatched: 7. Germline CDR1 and CDR2: ENHRY and SYGVKD. The CDR3 here is CAISASGDTDTQYF. CDR3 nucleotide sequence: TGTGCCATATCGGCTAGCGGGGATACAGATACGCAGTATTTT.

The genes are TRBV19 and TRBJ1-5; D might be TRBD1 (5 bases). The germline V gene has CDR1 LNHDA and CDR2 SQIVND (reference sequence). The CDR3 sequence is 15 residues long. With 6 bases removed from V and 5 bases from J, the gap between germline ends came to 17 bases. The CDR3 loop reads CASRWGGTYDQPQHF. The CDR3 nucleotides are TGTGCCAGTAGATGGGGGGGGACTTATGATCAGCCCCAGCATTTT.

This clone was seen just once. The chain employs TRBV11-2 and TRBJ2-3; 8 bases line up with TRBD1. Germline CDR1 reads SGHAT; CDR2 reads FQNNGV. Losses at the gene ends were 5 bases for V and 6 bases for J; bases not matched to a gene: 10. CDR3 length: 15 residues. The CDR3 loop is CASSPSTGVSDTQYF. CDR3 nucleotides: TGTGCCAGCAGCCCTTCGACAGGGGTTTCGGATACGCAGTATTTT.

The J gene is TRBJ2-6, the V gene TRBV10-3, with TRBD1 matching over 7 bases. This CDR3 contains 15 residues. Germline V gene data show CDR1 as ENHRY and CDR2 as SYGVKD. V was pared by 5 bases and J by 12 bases, with 13 bases of the junction left unmatched. The CDR3 DNA reads as TGTGCCATCAGTCCAGTTAGGGGGCGCGTAAGCGTCCTGACTTTC. Translation: CAISPVRGRVSVLTF.

This rearrangement joins TRBV27 to TRBJ1-2; D is perhaps TRBD1 (5 bases). Trimming removed 3 bases from V and 7 bases from J, with 12 bases in between. From germline, CDR1 is MNHEY and CDR2 SMNVEV (reference sequence). The CDR3 spans 13 residues. The CDR3 region has the DNA TGTGCCAGCAGTTTCGGGGGGAGGAGTGGCTACACCTTC. Translating gives CASSFGGRSGYTF.

The chain recombines TRBV6-1 with TRBJ1-2; D may be TRBD1 (6 bases). Per the germline V gene, CDR1 is MNHNS and CDR2 is SASEGT. This CDR3 is 13 amino acids long. V was pared by 3 bases and J by 8 bases, with 13 bases between. The CDR3 spells CASSDIRGDGYTF. Here the CDR3 DNA reads TGTGCCAGCAGTGACATCAGGGGAGACGGCTACACCTTC.

The CDR3 sequence: CASSYLRTNYEQYF. The CDR3 DNA sequence: TGTGCCAGCAGTTACTTGAGAACGAACTACGAGCAGTACTTC. The chain links TRBV6-6 to TRBJ2-7; no clear D. Trimming cost V 1 base and J 3 bases, with 10 bases left between them. This CDR3 contains 14 residues. Germline CDR1 is MNHNY and CDR2 is SVGAGI (reference sequence).

Only one count was recorded for this clone. The J gene is TRBJ1-2, the V gene TRBV14, with TRBD1 matching 10 bases. The germline gives CDR1 SGHDN, CDR2 FVKESK. The J segment lost 5 bases and the V segment lost 5 bases, leaving 8 bases of the junction unmatched. This CDR3 region has 15 residues. The CDR3 region is CASSSPGQGIYGYTF. CDR3 sequence (DNA): TGTGCCAGCAGCTCACCGGGACAGGGGATATATGGCTACACCTTC. Drawing the rest from reference TRBV14 and TRBJ1-2, the complete variable domain is EAGVTQFPSHSVIEKGQTVTLRCDPISGHDNLYWYRRVMGKEIKFLLHFVKESKQDESGMPNNRFLAERTGGTYSTLKVQPAELEDSGVYFCASSSPGQGIYGYTFGSGTRLTVV.